Sequencing of this T cell receptor (beta chain) was carried out in a study of blood T cell repertoires in COVID-19. Whole-study context: Spain, Italy and the United States supplied samples that represented acute and convalescent COVID-19. The cDNA or gDNA used as material had been derived from T cells, B-cell-depleted T cells, or PBMCs.

In germline, CDR1 is GTSNPN, CDR2 SVGIG (reference sequence). This CDR3 comprises 14 residues. J gave up 5 bases and V 2 bases, and 6 bases lay outside the gene matches. Original handling: From reference gene primer amplification, estimates of nucleated cell counts were derived. TCRdb's table, derived via immunoSEQ multiplex PCR, lists solely in-frame clones and lacks some. V and J calls plus clone size are reproduced from that table; the DNA served to infer D and trimming. The data contain about 160,000 clones, around 84% of them seen just once; the ten biggest clones take up 1% to 1.2%. This sequence was found in a man aged 35 to 55 with acute or convalescent COVID-19. V usage is TRBV30 and J usage is TRBJ2-5; 9 nucleotides line up with TRBD1. Sequencing was carried out using peripheral blood. CDR3 nucleotides: TGTGCCTGGAGTCAACAGGGGGCAGGGGAGACCCAGTACTTC. Translation gives CAWSQQGAGETQYF.